This entry is about one T cell receptor (beta chain). Here immunoSEQ multiplex PCR was the method, and the copy in TCRdb shows in-frame clones only, minus some. In the table there are tens of thousands of clones, around 90% of which are singletons. The data were obtained in a study of OX40 agonist ivuxolimab in advanced cancers. Overall study: At doses from 0.01 to 10 mg/kg, patients were given intravenous ivuxolimab every 2 weeks. Dose-escalation cases comprised hepatocellular carcinoma, melanoma, renal cell or head and neck cancer. Subjects had a mean age of 60 years, with a range of roughly 20 to 79; less than 90% were male.

The CDR3 is 14 residues long. The V gene's germline CDR1 is SGHDT and CDR2 YYEEEE. V was clipped by 4 bases and J by 0 bases, with 10 bases between them. This specimen consisted of CD4+ or CD8+ T cells sorted from blood, obtained in a trial of the OX40 agonist ivuxolimab. The J gene is TRBJ1-2, the V gene TRBV5-6; a possible D gene is TRBD1 (5 bases). The TCR comes from an adult with an advanced solid tumor such as melanoma, head and neck, liver or kidney cancer. The CDR3 spells CASSGDVPNYGYTF. Written as DNA, the CDR3 is TGTGCCAGCAGCGGGGACGTTCCTAACTATGGCTACACCTTC. Full variable domain (outside the CDR3, taken from reference TRBV5-6 and TRBJ1-2): DAGVTQSPTHLIKTRGQQVTLRCSPKSGHDTVSWYQQALGQGPQFIFQYYEEEERQRGNFPDRFSGHQFPNYSSELNVNALLLGDSALYLCASSGDVPNYGYTFGSGTRLTVV.